This TCR beta chain was observed in a study of blood T cells in healthy people across ages. For the second PCR, which ran for about 6 to 12 cycles, a sample-barcoded 5' primer and a J-beta primer mix were used. CDR3-containing paired-end reads numbering at least 2.5 million came from each sample. TCRdb re-called the 5' RACE reads with MiXCR, one entry per CDR3 protein. The top ten clones hold approximately 20% of a sample with about 1 million distinct CDR3 sequences, 35% to 50% of them seen once. As for this clonotype: A much larger clone differs by one base, so this may be a read error.

This CDR3 spans 16 amino acids. The V gene's germline CDR1 is SGHRS and CDR2 YFSETQ. Sequenced: blood. The rearrangement joins TRBV5-1 to TRBJ2-1; tentatively, D is TRBD1 or TRBD2 (5 bases each). This TCR came from a woman aged 55-75 years in good health. The CDR3 nucleotides read TGCGCCAGCAGCTACGACAGCCCAGTGAGGAGCAATGAGCGGTACTTC. Protein product: CASSYDSPVRSNERYF.